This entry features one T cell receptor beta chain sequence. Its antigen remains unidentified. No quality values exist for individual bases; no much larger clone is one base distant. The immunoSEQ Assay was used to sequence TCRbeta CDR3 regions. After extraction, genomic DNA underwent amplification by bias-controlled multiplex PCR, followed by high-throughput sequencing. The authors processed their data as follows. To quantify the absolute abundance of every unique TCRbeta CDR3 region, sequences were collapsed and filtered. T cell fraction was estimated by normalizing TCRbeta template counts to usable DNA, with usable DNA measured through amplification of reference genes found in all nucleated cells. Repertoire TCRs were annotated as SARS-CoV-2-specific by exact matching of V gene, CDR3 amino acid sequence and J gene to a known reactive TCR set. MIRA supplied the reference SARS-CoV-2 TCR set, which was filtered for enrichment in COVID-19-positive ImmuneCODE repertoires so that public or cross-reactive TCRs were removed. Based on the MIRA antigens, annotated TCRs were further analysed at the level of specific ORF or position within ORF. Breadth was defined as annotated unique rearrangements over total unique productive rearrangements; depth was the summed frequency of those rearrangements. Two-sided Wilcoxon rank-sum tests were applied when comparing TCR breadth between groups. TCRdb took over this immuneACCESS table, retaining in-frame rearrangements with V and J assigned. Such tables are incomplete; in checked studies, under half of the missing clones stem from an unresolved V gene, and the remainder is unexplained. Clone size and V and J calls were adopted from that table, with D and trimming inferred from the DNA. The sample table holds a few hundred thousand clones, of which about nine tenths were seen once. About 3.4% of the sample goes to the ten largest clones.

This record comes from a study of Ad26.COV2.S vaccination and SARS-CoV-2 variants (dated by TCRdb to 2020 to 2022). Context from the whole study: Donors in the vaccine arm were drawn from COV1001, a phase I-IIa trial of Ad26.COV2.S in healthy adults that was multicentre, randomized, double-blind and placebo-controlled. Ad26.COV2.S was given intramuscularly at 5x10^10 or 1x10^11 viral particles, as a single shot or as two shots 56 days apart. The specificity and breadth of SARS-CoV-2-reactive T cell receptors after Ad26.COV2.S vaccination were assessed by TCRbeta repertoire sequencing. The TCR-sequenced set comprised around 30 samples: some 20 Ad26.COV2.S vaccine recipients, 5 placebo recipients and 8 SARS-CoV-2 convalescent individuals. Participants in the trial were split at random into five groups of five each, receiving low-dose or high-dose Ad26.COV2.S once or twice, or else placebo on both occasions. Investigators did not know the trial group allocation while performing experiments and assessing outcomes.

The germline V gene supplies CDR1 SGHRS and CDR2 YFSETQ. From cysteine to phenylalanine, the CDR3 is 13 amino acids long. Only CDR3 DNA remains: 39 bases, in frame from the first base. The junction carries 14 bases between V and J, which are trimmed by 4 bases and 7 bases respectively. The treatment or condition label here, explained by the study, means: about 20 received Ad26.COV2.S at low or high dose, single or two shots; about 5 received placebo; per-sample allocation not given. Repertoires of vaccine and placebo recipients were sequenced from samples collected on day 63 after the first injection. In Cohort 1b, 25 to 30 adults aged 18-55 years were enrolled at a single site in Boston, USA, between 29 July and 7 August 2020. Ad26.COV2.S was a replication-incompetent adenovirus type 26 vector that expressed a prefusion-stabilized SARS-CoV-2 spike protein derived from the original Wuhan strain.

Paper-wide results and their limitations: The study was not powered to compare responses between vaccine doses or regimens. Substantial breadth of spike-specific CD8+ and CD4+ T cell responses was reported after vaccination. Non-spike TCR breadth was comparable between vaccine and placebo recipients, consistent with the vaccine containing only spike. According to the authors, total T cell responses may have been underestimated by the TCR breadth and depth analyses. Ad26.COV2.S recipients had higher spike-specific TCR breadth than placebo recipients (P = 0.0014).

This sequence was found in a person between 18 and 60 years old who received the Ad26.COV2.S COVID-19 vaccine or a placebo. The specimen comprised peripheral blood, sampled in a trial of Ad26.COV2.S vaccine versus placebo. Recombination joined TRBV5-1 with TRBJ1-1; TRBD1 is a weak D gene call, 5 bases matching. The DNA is TGCGCCAGCAGCGCCCGCGGGGCTAGTGAAGCTTTCTTT. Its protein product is CASSARGASEAFF.